This TCR beta chain was documented in a study of blood T cell repertoires in COVID-19 (dated by TCRdb to about 2020). With regard to the full study: Collaborator samples came from the United States, Italy and Spain and covered acute and convalescent phases of COVID-19. The material from the prospective study consisted of cDNA or gDNA derived from T cells, B-cell-depleted T cells, or PBMCs. The dataset comprised deeply sampled blood TCRbeta repertoires from subjects exposed to, actively infected with, or recovered from COVID-19. The repertoires were made available in a free public database intended to serve as a resource for research on the immune response to SARS-CoV-2. The samples were drawn from the first 160 participants of the ongoing ImmuneRACE study and from more than 1,000 subjects provided by 6 global collaborators. The sample metadata nearly always contained a de-identified subject ID, COVID-19 status, age in years and sex. Where available, HLA class I and class II types were obtained from metadata supplied by the sample provider rather than from assay-based typing.

TCRbeta CDR3 regions were amplified from genomic DNA using the immunoSEQ Assay, a bias-controlled multiplex PCR. Per the source publication's procedure: Within the assay, amplification of reference gene primers was used to estimate how many nucleated cells each sample contained. To quantify the absolute abundance of each unique TCRbeta CDR3 rearrangement, sequence reads were collapsed and filtered. Productive Simpson clonality was computed per sample as the square root of Simpson's diversity index over productive rearrangements. The table was pulled from immuneACCESS by TCRdb, which kept in-frame rearrangements only. Such tables lose some clones; where checked, under half of the loss comes from unresolved V genes, and the rest has no known cause. From that table come the V and J calls and clone size; the DNA was used to work out D and trimming. The sample table records about 240,000 clones; roughly 80% of these occur just once. Clones ranked in the top ten supply around 11% of the sample.

Details on this clone: Its antigen has not been determined. No much larger clone is present one base from it, and per-base qualities are unavailable.

Each collaborating institution followed its own protocols to collect whole blood in K2EDTA tubes. For TCRbeta analysis, collaborators shipped samples as frozen whole blood, isolated PBMCs, or DNA extracted from either of those sample types. Overall study results and their limits: The amount of clinical and demographic metadata varied by source and participant and was provided uncurated.

This clonotype originated in a woman aged 60-75 years with active or convalescent COVID-19. Sequenced sample: peripheral blood.

The CDR3 is CASSPTGGGEKLFF. The base sequence is TGTGCCAGCAGCCCCACAGGGGGAGGTGAAAAACTGTTTTTT. In this chain, TRBV9 is recombined with TRBJ1-4, with 8 junctional bases fitting TRBD1. Spanning cysteine to phenylalanine, the CDR3 consists of 14 amino acids. Solely the CDR3 DNA is kept, with 42 bases framed from the first base. CDR1 and CDR2 are drawn from the germline V gene: SGDLS, YYNGEE. Trimming leaves V shorter by 4 bases and J shorter by 7 bases, with the junction holding 6 bases beyond the gene matches.